Each of the 24 T cell receptor beta chains below was sequenced from the same sample in a study of spatial heterogeneity in lung cancer. TCRdb re-called the 5' RACE reads with MiXCR, one entry per CDR3 protein. The sample has roughly 79,000 distinct CDR3 sequences; under 8.5% are singletons. Time point of the sample: sample taken at primary tumor resection. This specimen was PBMCs, taken at surgery. The origin of the receptors is a male donor with early-stage non-small cell lung cancer.

This clonotype was recorded at least ten times. The chain has TRBV28 and TRBJ1-5; 9 bases agree with TRBD1. The CDR3 is made up of 15 amino acids. Germline CDR1 and CDR2: MDHEN and SYDVKM. Trimming removed 5 bases from V and 6 bases from J; junction bases left unmatched: 8. The CDR3 nucleotides read TGTGCCAGCAGTGCACCGGGACAGGGCGGTCAGCCCCAGCATTTT. This codes for CASSAPGQGGQPQHF.

There are a few counts of this clonotype. The chain joins TRBV7-9 to TRBJ1-1; D call uncertain. Trimming shortened V by 2 bases and J by 4 bases, and 5 bases separated the two germline ends. The length of the CDR3 is 12 residues. Germline assignment: CDR1 SEHNR and CDR2 FQNEAQ (reference sequence). CDR3: CASSLFGTEAFF. As DNA, the CDR3 is TGTGCCAGCAGCTTATTCGGCACTGAAGCTTTCTTT.

This clonotype showed up many times. The chain couples TRBV20-1 to TRBJ1-6, with no clear D. The germline V gene has CDR1 DFQATT and CDR2 SNEGSKA (reference sequence). This CDR3 comprises 14 residues. Trimming cost V 0 bases and J 11 bases, with 14 bases left between them. CDR3 DNA: TGCAGTGCTAGAGATCCAGGCGGGGTCGCACCCCTCCACTTT. Protein product: CSARDPGGVAPLHF.

This clonotype was found many times. The chain carries TRBV15 and TRBJ1-2; D perhaps matches TRBD1 (5 bases). CDR1 and CDR2 from the germline V gene are LNHNV and YYDKDF (reference sequence). CDR3 length: 13 amino acids. Trimming pared 0 bases from V and 8 bases from J, leaving 10 bases between. The CDR3 DNA sequence: TGTGCCACCAGCAGAGAGGAGGGGTACGGCTACACCTTC. It yields the protein CATSREEGYGYTF. The full variable domain, in which reference TRBV15 and TRBJ1-2 provide the parts outside the CDR3, is DAMVIQNPRYQVTQFGKPVTLSCSQTLNHNVMYWYQQKSSQAPKLLFHYYDKDFNNEADTPDNFQSRRPNTSFCFLDIRSPGLGDTAMYLCATSREEGYGYTFGSGTRLTVV.

This clonotype was counted at least ten times. This chain connects TRBV11-2 to TRBJ2-1; TRBD1 matches at 11 bases. This CDR3 contains 14 residues. Trimming at V came to 4 bases and at J to 7 bases, leaving 3 bases not matched to a gene. CDR1 SGHAT and CDR2 FQNNGV come from the germline V gene. Written as DNA, the CDR3 is TGTGCCAGCAGCTACCGGGACAGGGGGAATGAGCAGTTCTTC. As protein: CASSYRDRGNEQFF.

This clonotype appeared many times. The V and J genes are TRBV7-9 and TRBJ2-7; a weak D match, TRBD1 (6 bases). Per germline, CDR1 SEHNR and CDR2 FQNEAQ (reference sequence). The V gene lost 5 bases and the J gene lost 6 bases, with 14 bases spanning the gap. This CDR3 is built from 13 residues. The CDR3 nucleotides read TGTGCCAGCAGCCCAGGACAGCTGGGCGAGCAGTACTTC. Protein sequence: CASSPGQLGEQYF.

The V and J genes are TRBV5-5 and TRBJ2-3; D unresolved. There are 16 residues in the CDR3. The germline CDR1 and CDR2 sequences are SGHKS and YYEKEE (reference sequence). V lost 1 base, J lost 0 bases, and 12 bases lay in between. The CDR3 loop is CASSLMLAASTDTQYF. The CDR3 nucleotides are TGTGCCAGCAGCTTGATGTTGGCAGCGAGCACAGATACGCAGTATTTT.

The V and J genes are TRBV5-1 and TRBJ1-2, with a possible D match to TRBD1 (5 bases). V gave up 4 bases and J gave up 7 bases, with 8 bases separating them. The V gene's germline CDR1 is SGHRS and CDR2 YFSETQ. The CDR3 is 11 amino acids. This CDR3 is CASSLQGGYTF. The CDR3 DNA reads as TGCGCCAGCAGCCTCCAGGGTGGCTACACCTTC.

This clonotype has only a few counts. The rearrangement joins TRBV28 to TRBJ2-1, with a tentative D call TRBD1 (6 bases). Trimming took off 4 bases at V and 7 bases at J, with 17 bases between the two ends. The CDR3 spans 15 residues. Germline CDR1 and CDR2: MDHEN and SYDVKM. CDR3 coding DNA: TGTGCCAGCAGTTCCCCAGGGGCCCATACAAATGAGCAGTTCTTC. Translation: CASSSPGAHTNEQFF.

Many counts were recorded for this clonotype. This chain connects TRBV25-1 to TRBJ2-5; 7 bases are a match to TRBD1. Germline assignment: CDR1 MGHDK and CDR2 SYGVNS. CDR3 length: 14 residues. V gave up 2 bases and J gave up 2 bases; unmatched junction bases: 2. Here the CDR3 reads CASSEGRGQETQYF. CDR3 sequence (DNA): TGTGCCAGCAGTGAAGGCAGGGGGCAAGAGACCCAGTACTTC.

A few counts support this clonotype. The V and J genes are TRBV5-1 and TRBJ2-2; 10 bases fit TRBD2. V lost 4 bases to trimming and J lost 2 bases; unmatched junction nucleotides: 11. This CDR3 spans 18 amino acids. In germline, CDR1 is SGHRS, CDR2 YFSETQ. CDR3 coding DNA: TGCGCCAGCAGCCCGCTTGGGGAGCGGGAGGGAAACACCGGGGAGCTGTTTTTT. It is translated as CASSPLGEREGNTGELFF.

This clonotype was recorded many times. The gene calls are TRBV6-2 or TRBV6-3 and TRBJ2-3; 8 positions agree with TRBD2. This CDR3 region has 14 residues. J gave up 3 bases and V 4 bases, and 3 bases lay outside the gene matches. Germline CDR1 MNHEY, CDR2 SVGEGT. The CDR3 DNA is TGTGCCAGCAGTTCGCCGGGAGGGACAGATACGCAGTATTTT. Amino acid sequence: CASSSPGGTDTQYF.

This clonotype was seen a few times. J is TRBJ2-5 and V is TRBV11-3, with 8 bases lining up with TRBD2. The V segment lost 6 bases and the J segment 2 bases; nucleotides outside the gene matches: 8. Germline CDR1 and CDR2: SGHNT and YENEEA. The CDR3 has 15 amino acids. The CDR3 region is CASRKLAEQQETQYF. CDR3 bases: TGTGCCAGCAGGAAACTAGCGGAACAACAAGAGACCCAGTACTTC. Full variable domain (missing parts from reference TRBV11-3 and TRBJ2-5): EAGVVQSPRYKIIEKKQPVAFWCNPISGHNTLYWYLQNLGQGPELLIRYENEEAVDDSQLPKDRFSAERLKGVDSTLKIQPAELGDSAVYLCASRKLAEQQETQYFGPGTRLLVL.

This clonotype appeared a few times. This CDR3 is CASRVSLNTEAFF. CDR3 nucleotide sequence: TGTGCCAGCAGGGTCAGTCTGAACACTGAAGCTTTCTTT. The rearrangement joins TRBV6-1 to TRBJ1-1; D gene uncertain. The length of the CDR3 is 13 residues. From germline, CDR1 is MNHNS and CDR2 SASEGT. The V and J ends lost 6 bases and 0 bases respectively, with 8 bases between them.

This clonotype was detected many times. The CDR3 coding sequence is TGCGCCAGCAGCTTGGGACCTTCGGTAACATACGAGCAGTACTTC. Its translation is CASSLGPSVTYEQYF. The chain combines TRBV5-1 with TRBJ2-7; D remains ambiguous. V was clipped by 0 bases and J by 4 bases, with 14 bases between them. Germline CDR1 is SGHRS and CDR2 is YFSETQ. This CDR3 is 15 amino acids long.

J is TRBJ2-3 and V is TRBV19, with a tentative D call TRBD2 (6 bases). V was trimmed by 5 bases and J by 4 bases, leaving 16 bases between them. There are 15 residues in the CDR3. From germline, CDR1 is LNHDA and CDR2 SQIVND (reference sequence). This CDR3 is CASSFRDLEADTQYF. The DNA for the CDR3 is TGTGCCAGTAGTTTCCGGGACTTGGAGGCAGATACGCAGTATTTT.

Written as DNA, the CDR3 is TGTGCCAGCAGCCAAGCACACGGGGTTAGCAATCAGCCCCAGCATTTT. This gives the protein CASSQAHGVSNQPQHF. V is TRBV7-2 and J is TRBJ1-5; D unclear. CDR1 SGHTA and CDR2 FQGNSA come from the germline V gene. This CDR3 has 16 amino acids. V shed 5 bases and J shed 0 bases, with 14 bases lying between them.

This clonotype was seen a few times. The chain has TRBV10-3 and TRBJ1-3, with D unclear. The germline V gene encodes CDR1 ENHRY and CDR2 SYGVKD. The CDR3 has 13 amino acids. The germline V and J ends were trimmed by 3 bases and 2 bases, with 5 bases remaining between them. The CDR3 bases are TGTGCCATCAGTGAAATGACTGGAAACACCATATATTTT. Its translation is CAISEMTGNTIYF.

The rearrangement joins TRBV11-3 to TRBJ2-1; a weak D match, TRBD2 (5 bases). This CDR3 region has 15 residues. Germline V gene data show CDR1 as SGHNT and CDR2 as YENEEA. V lost 3 bases and J 1 base, leaving 10 bases between the germline ends. The CDR3 loop is CASSFIGLSYNEQFF. In nucleotides, the CDR3 is TGTGCCAGCAGCTTCATTGGACTGTCCTACAATGAGCAGTTCTTC.

V gene TRBV25-1 combines with J gene TRBJ2-7; weak D call: TRBD2 (6 bases). The CDR3 has 14 residues. Trimming stripped 1 base from V and 3 bases from J, with 10 bases between. The germline V gene has CDR1 MGHDK and CDR2 SYGVNS. Here the CDR3 reads CASSELGGDYEQYF. The CDR3 DNA reads TGTGCCAGCAGTGAATTAGGCGGGGACTACGAGCAGTACTTC.

The rearrangement uses TRBV5-4 and TRBJ1-5; 7 positions match TRBD1. CDR1 and CDR2 (germline): SGHNT, YYREEE (reference sequence). The V segment lost 4 bases and the J segment 4 bases; nucleotides outside the gene matches: 2. This CDR3 has 13 residues. The CDR3 coding sequence is TGTGCCAGCAGCAACAGGGGTAATCAGCCCCAGCATTTT. This translates into CASSNRGNQPQHF.

This clonotype was counted a few times. The chain has TRBV20-1 and TRBJ2-3; D gene unclear. Germline V gene sequence: CDR1 DFQATT, CDR2 SNEGSKA (reference sequence). CDR3 length equals 14 residues. V lost 5 bases to trimming and J lost 0 bases, with 12 bases between them. The CDR3 DNA sequence: TGCAGTGCTCGCCCCCAGGCTAGCACAGATACGCAGTATTTT. It is translated as CSARPQASTDTQYF.

This clonotype has a handful of counts. The gene calls are TRBV6-6 and TRBJ1-5; D remains ambiguous. This CDR3 comprises 16 residues. V lost 0 bases, J lost 3 bases, and 12 bases lay in between. Germline V lookup: CDR1 MNHNY, CDR2 SVGAGI (reference sequence). For the CDR3, the DNA is TGTGCCAGCAGTTACTCGACTGGCCGTCCCAATCAGCCCCAGCATTTT. Translated: CASSYSTGRPNQPQHF.

V usage is TRBV24-1 and J usage is TRBJ1-5, with 7 bases aligning to TRBD1. J gave up 4 bases and V 2 bases, and 1 base lay outside the gene matches. Germline lookup yields CDR1 KGHDR and CDR2 SFDVKD. CDR3 length equals 14 residues. CDR3 sequence: CATSDSGGNQPQHF. CDR3 DNA: TGTGCCACCAGTGATTCAGGGGGAAATCAGCCCCAGCATTTT.